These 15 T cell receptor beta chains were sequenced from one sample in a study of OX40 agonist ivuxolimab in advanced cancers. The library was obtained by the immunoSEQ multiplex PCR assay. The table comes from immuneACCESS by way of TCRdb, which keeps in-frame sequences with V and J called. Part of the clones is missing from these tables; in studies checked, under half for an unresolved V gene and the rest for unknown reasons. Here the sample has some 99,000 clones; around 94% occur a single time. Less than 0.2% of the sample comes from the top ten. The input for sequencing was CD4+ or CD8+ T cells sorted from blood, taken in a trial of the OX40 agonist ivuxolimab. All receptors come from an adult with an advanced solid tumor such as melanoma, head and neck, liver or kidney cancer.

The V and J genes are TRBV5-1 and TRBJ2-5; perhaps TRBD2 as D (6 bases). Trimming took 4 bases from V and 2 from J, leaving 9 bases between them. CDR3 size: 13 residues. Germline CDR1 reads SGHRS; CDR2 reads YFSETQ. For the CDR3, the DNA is TGCGCCAGCAGCACGGGACTTCAAGAGACCCAGTACTTC. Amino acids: CASSTGLQETQYF.

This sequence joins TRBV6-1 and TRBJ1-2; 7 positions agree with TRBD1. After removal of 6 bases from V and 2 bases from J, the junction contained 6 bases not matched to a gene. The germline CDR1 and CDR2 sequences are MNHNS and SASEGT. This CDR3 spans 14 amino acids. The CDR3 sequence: CASRAGTENYGYTF. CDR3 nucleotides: TGTGCCAGCAGGGCCGGGACAGAGAACTATGGCTACACCTTC.

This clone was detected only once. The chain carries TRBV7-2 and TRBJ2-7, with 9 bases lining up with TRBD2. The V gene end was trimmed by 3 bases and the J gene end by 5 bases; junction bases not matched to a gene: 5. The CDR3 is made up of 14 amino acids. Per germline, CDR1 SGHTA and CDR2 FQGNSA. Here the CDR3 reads CASSFVAGGDEQYF. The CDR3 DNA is TGTGCCAGCAGCTTCGTTGCGGGGGGGGACGAGCAGTACTTC.

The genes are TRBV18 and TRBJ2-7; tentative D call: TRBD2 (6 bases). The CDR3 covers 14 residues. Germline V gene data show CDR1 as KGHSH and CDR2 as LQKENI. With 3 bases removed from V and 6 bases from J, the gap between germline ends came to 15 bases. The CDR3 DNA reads TGTGCCAGCTCACCCCCGGCAGGGACTTTCGAGCAGTACTTC. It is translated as CASSPPAGTFEQYF.

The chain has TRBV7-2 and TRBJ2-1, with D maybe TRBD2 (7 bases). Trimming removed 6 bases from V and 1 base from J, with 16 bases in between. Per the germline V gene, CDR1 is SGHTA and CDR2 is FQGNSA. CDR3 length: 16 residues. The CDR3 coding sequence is TGTGCCAGCAGGGATGCTAGGGGGGGGTCCTACAATGAGCAGTTCTTC. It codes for CASRDARGGSYNEQFF.

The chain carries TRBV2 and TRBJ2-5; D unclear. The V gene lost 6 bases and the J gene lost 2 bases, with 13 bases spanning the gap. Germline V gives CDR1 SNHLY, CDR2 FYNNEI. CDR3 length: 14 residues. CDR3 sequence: CASSPLGGQETQYF. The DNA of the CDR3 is TGTGCCAGCAGCCCCCTTGGCGGTCAAGAGACCCAGTACTTC.

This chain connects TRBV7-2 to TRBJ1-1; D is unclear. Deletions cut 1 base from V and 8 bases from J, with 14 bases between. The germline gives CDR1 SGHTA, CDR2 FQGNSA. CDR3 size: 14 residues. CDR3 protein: CASSLETASREAFF. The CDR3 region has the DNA TGTGCCAGCAGCTTAGAGACGGCCAGCCGGGAAGCTTTCTTT.

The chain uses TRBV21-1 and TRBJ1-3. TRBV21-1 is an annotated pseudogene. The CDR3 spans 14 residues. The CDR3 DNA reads TGTGCCAGCAGCAAAGTACGAGGTAAGAACACCATATATTTT. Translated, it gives CASSKVRGKNTIYF.

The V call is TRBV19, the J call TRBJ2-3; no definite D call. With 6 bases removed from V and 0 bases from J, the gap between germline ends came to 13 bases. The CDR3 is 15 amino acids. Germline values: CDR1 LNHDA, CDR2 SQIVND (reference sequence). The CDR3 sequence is CASSPFGPSTDTQYF. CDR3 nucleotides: TGTGCCAGTAGCCCGTTCGGACCTAGCACAGATACGCAGTATTTT.

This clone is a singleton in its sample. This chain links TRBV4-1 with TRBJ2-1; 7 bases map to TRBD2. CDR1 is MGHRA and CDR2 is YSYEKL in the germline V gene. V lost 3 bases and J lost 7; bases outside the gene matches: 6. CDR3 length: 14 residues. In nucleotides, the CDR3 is TGCGCCAGCAGCCAGCCCGGGACTAAAAATGAGCAGTTCTTC. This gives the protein CASSQPGTKNEQFF.

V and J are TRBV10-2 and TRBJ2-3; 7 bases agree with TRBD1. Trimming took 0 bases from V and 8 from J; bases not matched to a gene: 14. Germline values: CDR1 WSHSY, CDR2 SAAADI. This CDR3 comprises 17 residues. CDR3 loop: CASSESATGRGIGTQYF. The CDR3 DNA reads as TGCGCCAGCAGTGAGTCCGCGACAGGGCGCGGAATTGGTACGCAGTATTTT.

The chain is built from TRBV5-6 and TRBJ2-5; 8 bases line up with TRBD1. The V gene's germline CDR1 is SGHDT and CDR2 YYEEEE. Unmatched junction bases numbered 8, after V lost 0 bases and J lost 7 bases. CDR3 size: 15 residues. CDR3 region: CASSLEQGVGRTQYF. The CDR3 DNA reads TGTGCCAGCAGCTTGGAACAGGGGGTCGGTAGGACCCAGTACTTC.

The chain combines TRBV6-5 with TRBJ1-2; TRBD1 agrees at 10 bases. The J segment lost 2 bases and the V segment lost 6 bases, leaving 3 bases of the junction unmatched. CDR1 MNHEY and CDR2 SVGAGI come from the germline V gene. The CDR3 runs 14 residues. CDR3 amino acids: CASRTGGANYGYTF. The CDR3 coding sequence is TGTGCCAGCAGGACAGGGGGCGCGAACTATGGCTACACCTTC.

The chain's CDR3 is CASRSDRGLEQYF. Here the CDR3 DNA reads TGTGCCAGCAGGTCAGACAGGGGGCTCGAGCAGTACTTC. The chain joins TRBV5-8 to TRBJ2-7; 10 positions agree with TRBD1. The CDR3 spans 13 residues. Germline values: CDR1 SGHTS, CDR2 YDEGEE. V lost 5 bases to trimming and J lost 6 bases; unmatched junction nucleotides: 5.

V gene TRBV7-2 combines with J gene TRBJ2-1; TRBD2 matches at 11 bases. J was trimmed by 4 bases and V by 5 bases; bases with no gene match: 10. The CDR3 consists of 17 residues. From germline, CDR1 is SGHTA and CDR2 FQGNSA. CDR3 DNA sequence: TGTGCCAGCAGCCCGCATAGACTAGCGGGGCTATACAATGAGCAGTTCTTC. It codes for CASSPHRLAGLYNEQFF.